The 6 T cell receptor beta chains reported below all come from one sample, sequenced in a study of T cell responses to AZD1222 COVID-19 vaccine. The data were produced by immunoSEQ multiplex PCR, yet TCRdb's version contains in-frame clones alone and is incomplete. The table lists about 120,000 clones, 75% to 90% of them singletons. The sequences come from peripheral blood, collected on day 0 of AZD1222 vaccination. All receptors derive from an adult in good health.

The V and J genes are TRBV7-9 and TRBJ2-3; the D gene is possibly TRBD2 (6 bases). The CDR3 consists of 15 residues. The V end lost 5 bases, the J end lost 2 bases, and 14 bases lay between the germline ends. CDR1 is SEHNR and CDR2 is FQNEAQ in the germline V gene (reference sequence). As DNA, the CDR3 is TGTGCCAGCAGCCTAAGACTAGGCCCCACAGATACGCAGTATTTT. As protein: CASSLRLGPTDTQYF.

This chain uses TRBV5-1 with TRBJ2-2; 8 bases are shared with TRBD2. The CDR3 runs to 14 residues. Germline V gives CDR1 SGHRS, CDR2 YFSETQ. J was trimmed by 6 bases and V by 3 bases; bases with no gene match: 4. CDR3 sequence (DNA): TGCGCCAGCAGCTCGGGACTAGATCCCGGGGAGCTGTTTTTT. Amino acids: CASSSGLDPGELFF. Full variable domain (rest looked up from reference TRBV5-1 and TRBJ2-2): KAGVTQTPRYLIKTRGQQVTLSCSPISGHRSVSWYQQTPGQGLQFLFEYFSETQRNKGNFPGRFSGRQFSNSRSEMNVSTLELGDSALYLCASSSGLDPGELFFGEGSRLTVL.

In this sample, this clone turned up once. The V call is TRBV3-1 (or the pseudogene TRBV3-2), the J call TRBJ1-1; TRBD1 agrees at 7 bases. V shed 6 bases, J shed 0 bases, and the junction held 4 bases outside the gene matches. The CDR3 has 14 residues. CDR1 is LGHDT and CDR2 is YNNKEL in the germline V gene (reference sequence). CDR3 sequence (DNA): TGTGCCAGCAGACGGGGACAGTTGAACACTGAAGCTTTCTTT. This encodes CASRRGQLNTEAFF.

The chain employs TRBV7-2 and TRBJ1-2, with a possible D match to TRBD1 (6 bases). Germline CDR1 and CDR2: SGHTA and FQGNSA. V was clipped by 5 bases and J by 8 bases, with 18 bases between them. The CDR3 has 14 amino acids. CDR3 in DNA: TGTGCCAGCAGCATGAGGGACACCATCTGGGGCTACACCTTC. Translated: CASSMRDTIWGYTF.

The V gene is TRBV6-6, the J gene TRBJ2-2; D uncertain. Germline V CDR1 and CDR2: MNHNY, SVGAGI (reference sequence). CDR3 length: 15 amino acids. The ends were cut back, 6 bases at V and 4 bases at J, with 15 bases in the middle. The CDR3: CASSPVGVPTGELFF. In DNA form, the CDR3 reads TGTGCCAGCAGCCCCGTCGGTGTCCCCACCGGGGAGCTGTTTTTT.

This clone was recorded only once. Other DNA variants within this sample encode the same CDR3. This CDR3 reads CASSLEGVRGYTF. The CDR3 nucleotides are TGTGCCAGCAGCTTAGAAGGGGTTCGGGGCTACACCTTC. The chain is built from TRBV11-2 and TRBJ1-2, with D maybe TRBD1 (5 bases). There are 13 residues in the CDR3. V was shortened by 0 bases and J by 8 bases, with 10 bases between the two germline ends. CDR1 and CDR2 from the germline V gene are SGHAT and FQNNGV.